These 25 T cell receptor beta chains were sequenced from one sample in a study of early T cells in non-severe SARS-CoV-2 infection. TCRdb called the 5' RACE reads again in MiXCR, with one record for every CDR3 protein. The table includes approximately 71,000 distinct CDR3 sequences, approximately 15% detected once. The specimen sequenced was whole blood. Receptors originate from an adult who was a healthcare worker with PCR-confirmed SARS-CoV-2 infection or an uninfected control (not recorded which).

V gene TRBV12-3 or TRBV12-4 combines with J gene TRBJ2-3, with TRBD2 identical over 11 bases. The CDR3 totals 15 residues. The trim removed 7 bases at V and 5 bases at J, leaving 8 bases unmatched. The CDR3, as DNA: TGTGCCAGCATTCATAGCGGGGGGGCCATAGATACGCAGTATTTT. Translation gives CASIHSGGAIDTQYF.

The chain is built from TRBV7-6 and TRBJ2-3; TRBD2 matches at 7 bases. V trimming: 5 bases; J trimming: 2 bases; junction bases outside the gene matches: 7. Germline loops: CDR1 SGHVS, CDR2 FNYEAQ. The CDR3 is 15 residues long. This CDR3 is CASSLSGDHTDTQYF. CDR3 DNA: TGTGCCAGCAGCCTGAGCGGGGACCACACAGATACGCAGTATTTT.

This clonotype was seen at least ten times. The V gene is TRBV18, the J gene TRBJ1-1, with D unresolved. CDR1 and CDR2 from the germline V gene are KGHSH and LQKENI. This CDR3 spans 12 amino acids. V lost 3 bases to trimming and J lost 1 base, with 3 bases between them. The CDR3, as DNA: TGTGCCAGCTCACCTTGGAACACTGAAGCTTTCTTT. Amino acid sequence: CASSPWNTEAFF.

This clonotype has at least ten counts. DNA of the CDR3: TGCAGTCCCGGGGCCCCGGATAGGGAGCAGTTCTTC. It translates to CSPGAPDREQFF. The V call is TRBV20-1, the J call TRBJ2-1; D is perhaps TRBD1 or TRBD2 (5 bases each). The germline CDR1 and CDR2 sequences are DFQATT and SNEGSKA (reference sequence). The length of the CDR3 is 12 residues. Trimming removed 8 bases at V and 10 bases at J, with 18 bases between.

The J gene is TRBJ2-7, the V gene TRBV7-2; D possibly corresponds to TRBD2 (6 bases). The CDR3 has 15 residues. The V end was cut by 5 bases, the J end by 6 bases, with 20 bases between. Germline lookup yields CDR1 SGHTA and CDR2 FQGNSA. The CDR3 loop reads CASSQRAGRFTEQYF. The CDR3 DNA sequence: TGTGCCAGCAGCCAGAGGGCGGGGCGGTTTACCGAGCAGTACTTC.

This clonotype was seen a few times. This sequence joins TRBV25-1 and TRBJ1-1; D is unclear. V dropped 3 bases and J dropped 1 base, with 12 bases sitting between them. This CDR3 comprises 15 residues. CDR1 is MGHDK, CDR2 SYGVNS, per germline. The CDR3 bases are TGTGCCAGCAGTGAGTATGGGTTGTCGAACACTGAAGCTTTCTTT. Its protein is CASSEYGLSNTEAFF.

The V call is TRBV29-1, the J call TRBJ1-4; D uncertain. Per the germline V gene, CDR1 is SQVTM and CDR2 is ANQGSEA. The CDR3 has 11 residues. The V gene lost 8 bases and the J gene lost 0 bases, with 4 bases spanning the gap. CDR3 DNA sequence: TGCAGCATAACAACTAATGAAAAACTGTTTTTT. Translation: CSITTNEKLFF.

The V gene is TRBV11-1, the J gene TRBJ1-1; possibly TRBD1 for D (5 bases). The CDR3 is 11 residues long. The V end lost 5 bases, the J end lost 9 bases, and 10 bases lay between the germline ends. Germline V gene sequence: CDR1 SGHAT, CDR2 FQDESV (reference sequence). As DNA, the CDR3 is TGTGCCAGCAGCGCAGGGCAACAAGCTTTCTTT. Amino acid sequence: CASSAGQQAFF.

This clonotype came up many times. The V and J genes are TRBV11-2 and TRBJ1-2, with D uncertain. Germline values: CDR1 SGHAT, CDR2 FQNNGV. Trimming took off 0 bases at V and 8 bases at J, with 10 bases between the two ends. This CDR3 comprises 13 residues. CDR3 DNA sequence: TGTGCCAGCAGCTTAGAAGGTCCTTGGGGCTACACCTTC. This encodes CASSLEGPWGYTF.

This clonotype came up a few times. This chain joins TRBV6-2 or TRBV6-3 and TRBJ1-1; D is ambiguous. The V gene's germline CDR1 is MNHEY and CDR2 SVGEGT. This CDR3 region has 14 residues. Trimming took 8 bases from V and 1 from J, leaving 14 bases between them. CDR3 sequence: CASQAQWENTEAFF. CDR3 coding DNA: TGTGCCAGCCAGGCTCAGTGGGAGAACACTGAAGCTTTCTTT.

The rearrangement links TRBV7-9 to TRBJ2-1; D is perhaps TRBD2 (5 bases). The CDR3 extends over 15 amino acids. The V and J ends lost 4 bases and 1 base respectively, with 11 bases between them. Germline V gene lookup returns CDR1 SEHNR and CDR2 FQNEAQ (reference sequence). CDR3 amino acids: CASSSLAGSYNEQFF. The CDR3 DNA reads as TGTGCCAGCAGCTCCCTAGCTGGGTCCTACAATGAGCAGTTCTTC. The whole variable domain, filled in from reference TRBV7-9 and TRBJ2-1, reads DTGVSQNPRHKITKRGQNVTFRCDPISEHNRLYWYRQTLGQGPEFLTYFQNEAQLEKSRLLSDRFSAERPKGSFSTLEIQRTEQGDSAMYLCASSSLAGSYNEQFFGPGTRLTVL.

This clonotype was detected a few times. CDR3 sequence reads: CASSQEPATHYEQYF. The CDR3 DNA follows: TGTGCCAGCAGCCAAGAACCGGCAACTCACTACGAGCAGTACTTC. The chain carries TRBV3-1 and TRBJ2-7; D not certain. The germline V gene encodes CDR1 LGHDT and CDR2 YNNKEL (reference sequence). Trimming removed 0 bases at V and 3 bases at J, with 12 bases between. The CDR3 sequence is 15 residues long.

This clonotype came up a few times. This chain uses TRBV18 with TRBJ2-2; maybe TRBD1 (6 bases). V dropped 1 base and J dropped 0 bases, with 9 bases sitting between them. The CDR3 totals 16 residues. The germline V gene has CDR1 KGHSH and CDR2 LQKENI. The CDR3 here is CASSPRTVTNTGELFF. CDR3 coding DNA: TGTGCCAGCTCACCACGGACAGTAACGAACACCGGGGAGCTGTTTTTT.

This clonotype was seen a few times. This chain uses TRBV6-7 with TRBJ1-1; D possibly corresponds to TRBD1 (5 bases). TRBV6-7 is recorded as an ORF, its role being uncertain. CDR3 size: 15 residues. Trimming cost V 5 bases and J 2 bases, with 15 bases left between them. This CDR3 reads CASSPQGLVNTEAFF. Here the CDR3 DNA reads TGTGCCAGCAGTCCCCAGGGCCTCGTTAACACTGAAGCTTTCTTT.

The rearrangement links TRBV5-1 to TRBJ2-5; D gene unclear. The germline gives CDR1 SGHRS, CDR2 YFSETQ. Trimming took off 0 bases at V and 5 bases at J, with 20 bases between the two ends. The CDR3 runs to 17 residues. CDR3: CASSLESFIDSSETQYF. Here the CDR3 DNA reads TGCGCCAGCAGCTTGGAGTCTTTCATCGATTCTTCGGAGACCCAGTACTTC.

The sample holds a few counts of this clonotype. The rearrangement uses TRBV6-5 and TRBJ1-2, with 9 bases that match TRBD1. Looked up from germline, CDR1 is MNHEY and CDR2 is SVGAGI. CDR3 length equals 15 residues. The V gene end was trimmed by 4 bases and the J gene end by 6 bases; junction bases not matched to a gene: 9. CDR3 nucleotides: TGTGCCAGCAGTTTAAACAGGGGGCGCGGTGATGGCTACACCTTC. This gives the protein CASSLNRGRGDGYTF.

This clonotype appeared a few times. The rearrangement links TRBV5-1 to TRBJ1-1, with D possibly matching TRBD1 (6 bases). The CDR3 has 15 amino acids. Deletions cut 3 bases from V and 4 bases from J, with 16 bases between. CDR1 SGHRS and CDR2 YFSETQ come from the germline V gene. CDR3 nucleotide sequence: TGCGCCAGCAGCTGGGACGCAGGGGTCAGCACTGAAGCTTTCTTT. Amino acid sequence: CASSWDAGVSTEAFF.

This clonotype was observed a few times. This chain connects TRBV27 to TRBJ2-7; either TRBD1 or TRBD2 may supply D (5 bases each). Trimming left V 7 bases short and J 4 bases short, with 11 bases between. The CDR3 totals 12 residues. Germline V lookup: CDR1 MNHEY, CDR2 SMNVEV (reference sequence). The CDR3 coding sequence is TGTGCCAGCACGGGGCAGGCGTACGAGCAGTACTTC. Amino acids: CASTGQAYEQYF.

In this sample, this clonotype turned up a few times. The chain employs TRBV27 and TRBJ1-1; D not certain. V was shortened by 1 base and J by 1 base, with 10 bases between the two germline ends. Germline CDR1 reads MNHEY; CDR2 reads SMNVEV (reference sequence). CDR3 size: 15 residues. The CDR3 DNA reads as TGTGCCAGCAGTTTATGGAAAGGGAGGAACACTGAAGCTTTCTTT. This codes for CASSLWKGRNTEAFF.

The V call is TRBV12-3 or TRBV12-4, the J call TRBJ2-7; D perhaps matches TRBD1 (6 bases). Trimming shortened V by 6 bases and J by 6 bases, and 15 bases separated the two germline ends. The CDR3 has 13 amino acids. The CDR3 loop is CASSGTHFGEQYF. The CDR3 bases are TGTGCCAGCAGCGGGACACACTTCGGCGAGCAGTACTTC.

The V call is TRBV7-3, the J call TRBJ2-1; 12 bases align to TRBD2. The junction had 8 bases not matched to a gene; V was cut back by 5 bases and J by 9 bases. Germline V gives CDR1 SGHTA, CDR2 FQGTGA. The CDR3 is made up of 15 amino acids. The CDR3 DNA reads TGTGCCAGCAGCCCTAGCGGGGGGGCCCTCCGTGAGCAGTTCTTC. Translating it yields CASSPSGGALREQFF.

This clonotype was picked up many times. The rearrangement joins TRBV7-8 to TRBJ1-2; no firm D call. This CDR3 region has 13 residues. Germline lookup yields CDR1 SGHVS and CDR2 FQNEAQ. V was cut by 1 base and J by 6 bases, with 9 bases left in between. CDR3 protein: CASSLDQYDGYTF. As DNA, the CDR3 is TGTGCCAGCAGCTTAGACCAGTACGATGGCTACACCTTC. Full variable domain (outside the CDR3, taken from reference TRBV7-8 and TRBJ1-2): GAGVSQSPRYKVAKRGQDVALRCDPISGHVSLFWYQQALGQGPEFLTYFQNEAQLDKSGLPSDRFFAERPEGSVSTLKIQRTQQEDSAVYLCASSLDQYDGYTFGSGTRLTVV.

This clonotype was detected only a few times. The chain combines TRBV6-5 with TRBJ1-3; D might be TRBD1 (5 bases). This CDR3 contains 14 residues. In germline, CDR1 is MNHEY, CDR2 SVGAGI. Trimming stripped 2 bases from V and 4 bases from J, with 9 bases between. The CDR3 DNA is TGTGCCAGCAGTTACGGGGACCCAGGAAACACCATATATTTT. It encodes CASSYGDPGNTIYF.

This clonotype was seen at least ten times. This chain joins TRBV6-2 or TRBV6-3 and TRBJ1-3; D ambiguous. The CDR3 has 12 residues. Between the trimmed V and J ends, which lost 5 bases and 2 bases, there was a span of 4 bases. CDR1 is MNHEY and CDR2 is SVGEGT in the germline V gene. CDR3 protein: CASSRTGNTIYF. In DNA form, the CDR3 reads TGTGCCAGCAGTCGAACTGGAAACACCATATATTTT.

V usage is TRBV29-1 and J usage is TRBJ1-1; a weak D match, TRBD1 (6 bases). CDR1 and CDR2 (germline): SQVTM, ANQGSEA. The CDR3 runs to 12 residues. Trimming shortened V by 6 bases and J by 4 bases, and 12 bases separated the two germline ends. The DNA for the CDR3 is TGCAGCGTGCAGGGGTTGTCCACTGAAGCTTTCTTT. Translation gives CSVQGLSTEAFF.